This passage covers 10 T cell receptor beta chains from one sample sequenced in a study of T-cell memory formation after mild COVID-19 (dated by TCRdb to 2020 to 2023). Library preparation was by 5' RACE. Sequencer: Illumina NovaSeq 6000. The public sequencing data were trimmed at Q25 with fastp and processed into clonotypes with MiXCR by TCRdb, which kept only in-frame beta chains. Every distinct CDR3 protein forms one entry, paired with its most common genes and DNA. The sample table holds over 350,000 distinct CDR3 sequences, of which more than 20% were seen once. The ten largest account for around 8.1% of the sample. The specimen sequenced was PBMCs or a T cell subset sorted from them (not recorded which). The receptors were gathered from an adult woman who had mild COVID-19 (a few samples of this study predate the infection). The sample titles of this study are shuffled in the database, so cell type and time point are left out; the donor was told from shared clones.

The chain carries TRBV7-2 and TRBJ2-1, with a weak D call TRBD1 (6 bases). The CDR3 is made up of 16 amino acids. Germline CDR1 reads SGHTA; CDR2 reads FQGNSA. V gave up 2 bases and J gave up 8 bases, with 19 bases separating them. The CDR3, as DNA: TGTGCCAGCAGCTTACCAGGGGACCCCCGGGGCGATGAGCAGTTCTTC. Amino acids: CASSLPGDPRGDEQFF.

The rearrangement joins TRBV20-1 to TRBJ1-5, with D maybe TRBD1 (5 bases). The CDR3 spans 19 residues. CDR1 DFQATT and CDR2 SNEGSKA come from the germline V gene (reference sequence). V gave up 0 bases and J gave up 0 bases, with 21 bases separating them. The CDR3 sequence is CSARDSEGPLSYSNQPQHF. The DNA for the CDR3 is TGCAGTGCTAGAGATTCGGAGGGGCCACTTTCCTATAGCAATCAGCCCCAGCATTTT.

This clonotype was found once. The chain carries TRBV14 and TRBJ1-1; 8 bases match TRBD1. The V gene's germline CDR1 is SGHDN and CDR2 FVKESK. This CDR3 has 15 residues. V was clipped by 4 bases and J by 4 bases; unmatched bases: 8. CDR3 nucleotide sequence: TGTGCCAGCAGCCTCCACAGGGGGTTGAGCACTGAAGCTTTCTTT. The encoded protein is CASSLHRGLSTEAFF.

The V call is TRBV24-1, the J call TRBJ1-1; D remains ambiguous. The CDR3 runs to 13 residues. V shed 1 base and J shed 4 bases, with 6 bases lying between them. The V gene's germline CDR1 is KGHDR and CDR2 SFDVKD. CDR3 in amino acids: CATSDFLATEAFF. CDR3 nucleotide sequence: TGTGCCACCAGTGATTTTCTAGCCACTGAAGCTTTCTTT.

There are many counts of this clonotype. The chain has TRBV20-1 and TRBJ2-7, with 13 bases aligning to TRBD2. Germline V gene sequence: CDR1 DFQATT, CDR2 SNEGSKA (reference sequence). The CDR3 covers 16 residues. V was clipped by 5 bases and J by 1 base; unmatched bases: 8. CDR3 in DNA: TGCAGTGCTCAGGGACTAGCGGGGACCACTTCCTACGAGCAGTACTTC. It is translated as CSAQGLAGTTSYEQYF.

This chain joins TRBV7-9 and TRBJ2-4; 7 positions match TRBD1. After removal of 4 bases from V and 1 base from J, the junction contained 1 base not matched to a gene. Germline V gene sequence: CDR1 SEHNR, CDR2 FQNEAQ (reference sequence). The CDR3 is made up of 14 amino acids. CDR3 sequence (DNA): TGTGCCAGCAGCTCGGACAGGGCCAAAAACATTCAGTACTTC. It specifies CASSSDRAKNIQYF.

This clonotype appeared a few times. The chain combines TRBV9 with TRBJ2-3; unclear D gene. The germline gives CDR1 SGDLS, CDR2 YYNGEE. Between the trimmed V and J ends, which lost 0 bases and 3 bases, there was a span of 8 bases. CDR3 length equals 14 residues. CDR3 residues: CASSVGPSTDTQYF. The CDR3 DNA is TGTGCCAGCAGCGTAGGTCCCAGTACAGATACGCAGTATTTT.

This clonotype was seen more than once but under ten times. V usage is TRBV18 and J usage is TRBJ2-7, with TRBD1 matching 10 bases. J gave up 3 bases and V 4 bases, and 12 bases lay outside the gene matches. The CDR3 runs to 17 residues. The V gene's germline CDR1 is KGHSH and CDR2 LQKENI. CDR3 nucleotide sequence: TGTGCCAGCTCACACCGGGACAGGGGAACGATAAGCTACGAGCAGTACTTC. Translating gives CASSHRDRGTISYEQYF.

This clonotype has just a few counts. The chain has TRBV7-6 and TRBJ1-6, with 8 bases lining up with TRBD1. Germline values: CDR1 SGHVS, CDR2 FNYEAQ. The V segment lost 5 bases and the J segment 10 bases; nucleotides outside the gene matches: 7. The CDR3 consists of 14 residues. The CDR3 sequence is CASSMTGEKSPLHF. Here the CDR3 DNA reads TGTGCCAGCAGCATGACAGGGGAAAAGTCACCCCTCCACTTT.

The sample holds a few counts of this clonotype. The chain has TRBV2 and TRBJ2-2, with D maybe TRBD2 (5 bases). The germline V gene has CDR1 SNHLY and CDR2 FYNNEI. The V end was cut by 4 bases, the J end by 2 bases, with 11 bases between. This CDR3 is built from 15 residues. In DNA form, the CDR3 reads TGTGCCAGCAGTGCACAGAGGGCAAACACCGGGGAGCTGTTTTTT. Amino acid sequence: CASSAQRANTGELFF.